The 32 T cell receptor beta chains presented below share a single source sample, sequenced in a study of blood T cell repertoires in COVID-19 (dated by TCRdb to 2020 to 2021). The library was generated by the immunoSEQ multiplex PCR assay. TCRdb stores this immuneACCESS table with in-frame sequences only. Part of the clones is absent; in the studies checked, under half of the shortfall reflects unresolved V genes, and no reason is known for the rest. The sample table records some 220,000 clones; 84% of these occur just once. The top ten clones comprise 3% of the sample. The sample comprised peripheral blood. The source is a woman aged 30 to 39 who had recovered from COVID-19.

In its sample, this clone was seen a few times. The chain joins TRBV28 to TRBJ1-4, with a weak D call TRBD1 (5 bases). Germline V gene lookup returns CDR1 MDHEN and CDR2 SYDVKM. The ends were cut back, 5 bases at V and 4 bases at J, with 14 bases in the middle. This CDR3 is built from 15 residues. The CDR3 loop is CASSPWGVGNEKLFF. In DNA form, the CDR3 reads TGTGCCAGCAGTCCCTGGGGCGTGGGTAATGAAAAACTGTTTTTT.

This chain links TRBV6-5 with TRBJ1-1, with 10 positions matching TRBD1. The CDR3 runs to 14 residues. Germline V gene data show CDR1 as MNHEY and CDR2 as SVGAGI. The ends lost 1 base at V and 4 bases at J; junction bases unmatched: 0. As DNA, the CDR3 is TGTGCCAGCAGTTACTGGGACAGGGGCACTGAAGCTTTCTTT. It encodes CASSYWDRGTEAFF.

The chain couples TRBV6-5 to TRBJ1-3, with D maybe TRBD1 (5 bases). V lost 2 bases and J lost 0, with 8 bases in between. CDR1 and CDR2 from the germline V gene are MNHEY and SVGAGI. The CDR3 covers 15 residues. This chain's CDR3 is CASSYGRDSGNTIYF. In nucleotides, the CDR3 is TGTGCCAGCAGTTACGGCAGGGACTCTGGAAACACCATATATTTT.

This rearrangement joins TRBV25-1 to TRBJ1-2, with TRBD1 matching over 8 bases. The CDR3 extends over 13 amino acids. The V and J ends lost 2 bases and 11 bases, in that order; junction bases with no gene match: 7. Germline CDR1 and CDR2: MGHDK and SYGVNS. The CDR3 DNA reads as TGTGCCAGCAGTGAACTCGGACAGGGTGGTTACACCTTC. This sequence encodes CASSELGQGGYTF.

The rearrangement links TRBV28 to TRBJ1-1; D remains unclear. Germline assignment: CDR1 MDHEN and CDR2 SYDVKM. The CDR3 loop spans 12 amino acids. Trimming took off 5 bases at V and 2 bases at J, with 6 bases between the two ends. The chain's CDR3 is CASSIRNTEAFF. CDR3 DNA: TGTGCCAGCAGTATCAGAAACACTGAAGCTTTCTTT.

J is TRBJ1-2 and V is TRBV6-7; TRBD1 aligns across 8 bases. TRBV6-7 is assigned to the ORF class and has an uncertain function. Germline trimming cut 5 bases from V and 4 bases from J; bases unmatched to any gene: 9. The CDR3 has 15 amino acids. The CDR3 sequence is CASSPRTGNPYGYTF. CDR3 in DNA: TGTGCCAGCAGTCCGCGGACAGGGAACCCCTATGGCTACACCTTC.

This clone was detected only a few times. The chain employs TRBV5-1 and TRBJ1-3; 7 bases are a match to TRBD1. There are 16 residues in the CDR3. J was trimmed by 0 bases and V by 4 bases; bases with no gene match: 7. Germline V lookup: CDR1 SGHRS, CDR2 YFSETQ. CDR3 nucleotides: TGCGCCAGCAGCCGTGACAGGGCCAGCTCTGGAAACACCATATATTTT. This encodes CASSRDRASSGNTIYF.

This clone was counted once. V is TRBV21-1 and J is TRBJ1-4; the table's D call, TRBD1, has no DNA check behind it. TRBV21-1 represents a pseudogene. The CDR3 is 19 amino acids. The CDR3 sequence: CASSTKSGTVRTGNEKLFF. Here the CDR3 DNA reads TGTGCCAGCAGCACCAAAAGTGGGACCGTGAGGACAGGTAATGAAAAACTGTTTTTT.

The J gene is TRBJ1-5, the V gene TRBV2, with D unresolved. The CDR3 spans 13 residues. V was cut by 3 bases and J by 6 bases, with 9 bases left in between. Germline lookup yields CDR1 SNHLY and CDR2 FYNNEI. Written as DNA, the CDR3 is TGTGCCAGCAGTGAGAGGGTTACTCAGCCCCAGCATTTT. It yields the protein CASSERVTQPQHF.

Note on this clone: Other DNA sequences from this sample encode an identical CDR3 as well. This chain uses TRBV14 with TRBJ1-1, with D perhaps TRBD1 (5 bases). Germline CDR1 is SGHDN and CDR2 is FVKESK. This CDR3 has 12 residues. Trimming took off 7 bases at V and 5 bases at J, with 11 bases between the two ends. The CDR3 bases are TGTGCCAGCAAAAGGGAGGGGACTGAAGCTTTCTTT. It is translated as CASKREGTEAFF.

The chain recombines TRBV5-1 with TRBJ2-5; D is uncertain. The germline V gene has CDR1 SGHRS and CDR2 YFSETQ. The CDR3 totals 16 residues. Trimming removed 1 base from V and 4 bases from J, with 17 bases in between. This CDR3 reads CASSLSPDLLTETQYF. Written as DNA, the CDR3 is TGCGCCAGCAGCTTGAGTCCAGACTTATTAACAGAGACCCAGTACTTC.

The V gene is TRBV12-5, the J gene TRBJ2-3, with D possibly TRBD1 on 6 matching bases. Germline V CDR1 and CDR2: LGHNT, FRNRAP. The CDR3 covers 16 residues. The germline V and J ends were trimmed by 7 bases and 0 bases, with 17 bases remaining between them. CDR3 region: CASDVGANPSTDTQYF. Written as DNA, the CDR3 is TGTGCTAGTGATGTGGGGGCCAATCCGAGCACAGATACGCAGTATTTT.

The chain combines TRBV11-3 with TRBJ2-1; perhaps TRBD1 as D (5 bases). CDR1 SGHNT and CDR2 YENEEA come from the germline V gene. The CDR3 length is 15 residues. Trimming removed 3 bases at V and 4 bases at J, with 13 bases between. For the CDR3, the DNA is TGTGCCAGCAGCTTTATCCCAACAGGTTACAATGAGCAGTTCTTC. Protein product: CASSFIPTGYNEQFF.

The chain uses TRBV5-1 and TRBJ2-7, with 10 bases fitting TRBD2. CDR3 size: 16 residues. V lost 4 bases, J lost 3 bases, and 10 bases stayed unmatched. Germline V gives CDR1 SGHRS, CDR2 YFSETQ. The CDR3 nucleotides read TGCGCCAGCAGCACGTCCGGGGCTAGCGGGAGCTACGAGCAGTACTTC. Encoded protein: CASSTSGASGSYEQYF.

The CDR3 protein is CASSYAGAPAAYEQYF. The CDR3 nucleotides read TGTGCCAGCAGTTACGCAGGGGCCCCCGCGGCCTACGAGCAGTACTTC. The chain has TRBV6-5 and TRBJ2-7, with TRBD1 as a possible D gene (6 bases). In germline, CDR1 is MNHEY, CDR2 SVGAGI. V was pared by 2 bases and J by 2 bases, with 16 bases between. The CDR3 contains 16 residues.

The V call is TRBV5-1, the J call TRBJ2-5; possible D gene TRBD2, 5 bases. The CDR3 length is 15 residues. Germline loops: CDR1 SGHRS, CDR2 YFSETQ. V lost 3 bases to trimming and J lost 5 bases, with 17 bases between them. The CDR3 protein is CASSSGGPSWETQYF. The CDR3 bases are TGCGCCAGCAGCTCAGGAGGACCCTCCTGGGAGACCCAGTACTTC.

The rearrangement uses TRBV10-2 and TRBJ1-5, with D possibly matching TRBD1 (6 bases). Germline V gene lookup returns CDR1 WSHSY and CDR2 SAAADI. Between the trimmed V and J ends, which lost 3 bases and 7 bases, there was a span of 16 bases. The CDR3 extends over 15 amino acids. CDR3 in amino acids: CASSELAGVGQPQHF. As DNA, the CDR3 is TGCGCCAGCAGTGAATTGGCAGGGGTTGGCCAGCCCCAGCATTTT.

The rearrangement links TRBV19 to TRBJ2-5; possible D gene TRBD1, 6 bases. Per germline, CDR1 LNHDA and CDR2 SQIVND (reference sequence). Trimming removed 3 bases at V and 5 bases at J, with 13 bases between. The CDR3 spans 14 residues. The CDR3 reads CASSMGAGVETQYF. Here the CDR3 DNA reads TGTGCCAGTAGTATGGGGGCAGGGGTCGAGACCCAGTACTTC.

The chain's CDR3 is CASSPDTSGRARQFF. CDR3 bases: TGTGCCAGCAGCCCCGATACTAGCGGGAGGGCCAGGCAGTTCTTC. The gene calls are TRBV14 and TRBJ2-1; 13 nucleotides line up with TRBD2. With 4 bases clipped from V and 12 bases from J, the junction kept 9 bases outside the gene matches. The CDR3 spans 15 residues. Germline V CDR1 and CDR2: SGHDN, FVKESK.

The gene calls are TRBV28 and TRBJ1-4; D gene uncertain. The germline V and J ends were trimmed by 6 bases and 11 bases, with 13 bases remaining between them. Germline V lookup: CDR1 MDHEN, CDR2 SYDVKM. This CDR3 is 12 amino acids long. The CDR3 sequence is CASSPPRGKLFF. CDR3 bases: TGTGCCAGCAGCCCCCCCCGAGGGAAACTGTTTTTT.

V usage is TRBV28 and J usage is TRBJ1-3; 7 positions agree with TRBD1. This CDR3 has 17 residues. Germline CDR1 is MDHEN and CDR2 is SYDVKM. Losses at the gene ends were 3 bases for V and 6 bases for J; bases not matched to a gene: 14. The CDR3 sequence is CASSFQRQGVSQNTIYF. The CDR3 DNA follows: TGTGCCAGCAGTTTCCAGAGACAGGGAGTTTCCCAAAACACCATATATTTT.

The chain is built from TRBV5-1 and TRBJ1-5, with D maybe TRBD1 (5 bases). V was clipped by 4 bases and J by 0 bases, with 11 bases between them. CDR3 size: 15 residues. Germline V gives CDR1 SGHRS, CDR2 YFSETQ. The CDR3: CASSPGHYSNQPQHF. As DNA, the CDR3 is TGCGCCAGCAGCCCCGGACACTATAGCAATCAGCCCCAGCATTTT.

The J gene is TRBJ2-1, the V gene TRBV7-3, with TRBD2 matching over 7 bases. Unmatched junction bases numbered 7, after V lost 5 bases and J lost 0 bases. Germline assignment: CDR1 SGHTA and CDR2 FQGTGA. The CDR3 extends over 16 amino acids. The CDR3 DNA reads as TGTGCCAGCAGCCCTTTGGGGGAGGGCTCCTACAATGAGCAGTTCTTC. It is translated as CASSPLGEGSYNEQFF.

The genes are TRBV5-5 and TRBJ2-7; the D gene is possibly TRBD1 (5 bases). From germline, CDR1 is SGHKS and CDR2 YYEKEE (reference sequence). CDR3 length: 14 residues. Trimming removed 1 base from V and 2 bases from J, with 10 bases in between. For the CDR3, the DNA is TGTGCCAGCAGCTTGTATCAGGGAACCTACGAGCAGTACTTC. It translates to CASSLYQGTYEQYF. The entire variable domain, with the rest obtained from reference TRBV5-5 and TRBJ2-7, is as follows: DAGVTQSPTHLIKTRGQQVTLRCSPISGHKSVSWYQQVLGQGPQFIFQYYEKEERGRGNFPDRFSARQFPNYSSELNVNALLLGDSALYLCASSLYQGTYEQYFGPGTRLTVT.

The chain links TRBV12-5 to TRBJ2-7; D unclear. The CDR3 is 12 amino acids. The germline V gene has CDR1 LGHNT and CDR2 FRNRAP. Deletions cut 3 bases from V and 11 bases from J, with 14 bases between. CDR3 sequence (DNA): TGTGCTAGTGGTTTTGTTTCGACACCCGAGTACTTC. Translating gives CASGFVSTPEYF.

This chain uses TRBV5-6 with TRBJ2-3; D unclear. This CDR3 is built from 15 residues. Trimming shortened V by 3 bases and J by 2 bases, and 13 bases separated the two germline ends. Germline-derived CDR1 and CDR2 are SGHDT and YYEEEE. CDR3 bases: TGTGCCAGCAGCTATAGGCGGAGCCTCACAGATACGCAGTATTTT. The encoded protein is CASSYRRSLTDTQYF. The complete variable domain, with remaining parts taken from reference TRBV5-6 and TRBJ2-3, reads DAGVTQSPTHLIKTRGQQVTLRCSPKSGHDTVSWYQQALGQGPQFIFQYYEEEERQRGNFPDRFSGHQFPNYSSELNVNALLLGDSALYLCASSYRRSLTDTQYFGPGTRLTVL.

Here the CDR3 reads CASSPEDTEPRTSSPKKNNEQFF. CDR3 bases: TGTGCCAGCAGCCCGGAAGACACAGAACCAAGGACTAGCTCCCCTAAGAAGAACAATGAGCAGTTCTTC. The chain carries TRBV3-1 (or the pseudogene TRBV3-2) and TRBJ2-1; 8 nucleotides match TRBD2. Germline-derived CDR1 and CDR2 are LGHDT and YNNKEL (reference sequence). V gave up 4 bases and J gave up 5 bases; unmatched junction bases: 31. This CDR3 region has 23 residues.

The gene calls are TRBV28 and TRBJ2-1, with 8 bases fitting TRBD2. Germline V gene data show CDR1 as MDHEN and CDR2 as SYDVKM. This CDR3 region has 16 residues. Trimming removed 3 bases from V and 7 bases from J; junction bases left unmatched: 11. The CDR3 spells CASSLGAGAGRNEQFF. As DNA, the CDR3 is TGTGCCAGCAGTTTGGGAGCGGGAGCGGGTAGGAATGAGCAGTTCTTC.

The genes are TRBV5-5 and TRBJ2-7; no definite D call. This CDR3 comprises 14 residues. Trimming shortened V by 0 bases and J by 3 bases, and 10 bases separated the two germline ends. CDR1 and CDR2 (germline): SGHKS, YYEKEE (reference sequence). The CDR3: CASSLVSASYEQYF. The DNA of the CDR3 is TGTGCCAGCAGCTTGGTGAGCGCGAGCTACGAGCAGTACTTC.

V usage is TRBV28 and J usage is TRBJ1-1, with TRBD1 matching over 10 bases. The trim removed 5 bases at V and 2 bases at J, leaving 5 bases unmatched. The CDR3 consists of 15 residues. Looked up from germline, CDR1 is MDHEN and CDR2 is SYDVKM. This CDR3 reads CASSEGTGVNTEAFF. The CDR3 DNA is TGTGCCAGCAGTGAGGGGACAGGGGTAAACACTGAAGCTTTCTTT.

The chain recombines TRBV7-2 with TRBJ2-5, with D possibly matching TRBD1 (7 bases). Looked up from germline, CDR1 is SGHTA and CDR2 is FQGNSA. The CDR3 is 15 amino acids. V was shortened by 5 bases and J by 2 bases, with 15 bases between the two germline ends. CDR3 sequence reads: CASSRGTAGQETQYF. The DNA of the CDR3 is TGTGCCAGCAGCCGCGGGACAGCCGGGCAAGAGACCCAGTACTTC. The full variable domain, its missing parts supplied by reference TRBV7-2 and TRBJ2-5, is GAGVSQSPSNKVTEKGKDVELRCDPISGHTALYWYRQSLGQGLEFLIYFQGNSAPDKSGLPSDRFSAERTGGSVSTLTIQRTQQEDSAVYLCASSRGTAGQETQYFGPGTRLLVL.

The chain links TRBV11-3 to TRBJ2-3, with 11 bases lining up with TRBD2. Germline assignment: CDR1 SGHNT and CDR2 YENEEA. The CDR3 spans 18 residues. V was clipped by 5 bases and J by 1 base; unmatched bases: 11. Here the CDR3 reads CASSASLTSGSRTDTQYF. The CDR3 bases are TGTGCCAGCAGCGCCAGTCTTACTAGCGGGAGCCGCACAGATACGCAGTATTTT.